Listed below are T cell receptor beta chains from one sample, sequenced in a study of T cells expressing NK-cell markers. TCRdb re-analyzed the 5' RACE reads; it lists each CDR3 protein once, without DNA. This specimen shows about 21,000 distinct CDR3 sequences; the ten leading clones hold 45% to 60%. Sequenced input: blood T cells: a sorted CD56 or NKG2C T cell subset, CD4+ or CD8+ T cells, or bulk PBMC T cells (not recorded which). These receptors all come from a man aged 18-75 years in good health. Both conserved end residues are part of each CDR3. The size entry is marked missing in some rows and otherwise reads once, few, many or a size class.

j_gene,abundance,v_gene,CDR3aa
TRBJ2-3,-,TRBV7-8,CASRETVIDTDTQYF
TRBJ2-2,-,TRBV12-3/TRBV12-4,CASRPNYGTPNTGELFF
TRBJ2-7,-,TRBV4-2,CASREGDEQYF
TRBJ2-7,-,TRBV6-1,CASSGTSGGYSYEQYF
TRBJ2-5,-,TRBV28,CASSLPGRETQYF
TRBJ1-5,-,TRBV3-1,CASSQGTDPSPHNQPQHF
TRBJ1-6,-,TRBV14,CASNKGGSPLHF
TRBJ2-1,-,TRBV6-4,CASKLEGRTYNEQFF
TRBJ2-5,-,TRBV2,CASRWGYQETQYF
TRBJ2-1,-,TRBV14,CASSIPGYNEQFF
TRBJ1-6,-,TRBV12-3/TRBV12-4,CASSLGRTNSPLHF
TRBJ2-1,-,TRBV18,CASSPPGLAGGSYNEQFF
TRBJ2-5,-,TRBV10-2,CASRNRQGIGETQYF
TRBJ2-2,-,TRBV19,CASSPGTSGQGGELFF
TRBJ2-1,-,TRBV7-2,CASSSAWTVEQFF
TRBJ1-2,-,TRBV7-9,CASSLKGADYGYTF
TRBJ2-6,-,TRBV29-1,CSATSGQVNSGANVLTF
TRBJ1-5,-,TRBV20-1,CSAPRTANQPQHF
TRBJ2-3,-,TRBV4-2,CASSQDYEADTQYF
TRBJ2-1,-,TRBV7-3,CASSPQVADYNEQFF
TRBJ2-1,-,TRBV7-6,CASSPLGGVGSYNEQFF
TRBJ2-3,-,TRBV4-2,CASSQGSSGGDLDTQYF
TRBJ1-6,-,TRBV25-1,CASSEFRSGVNSPLHF
TRBJ2-3,-,TRBV27,CASSLERGGTQYF
TRBJ2-1,-,TRBV6-4,CASSPSSGSYNEQFF
TRBJ2-7,-,TRBV3-1,CASSQWTAFDF
TRBJ2-5,-,TRBV4-2,CASSRGGQPQETQYF
TRBJ1-5,-,TRBV5-1,CASSLDGTANQPQHF
TRBJ2-1,-,TRBV4-3,CASSQEVGRGNEQFF
TRBJ2-5,-,TRBV28,CASSLGTVVSETQYF
TRBJ1-1,-,TRBV29-1,CSVIHSARGKSEAFF
TRBJ2-2,-,TRBV18,CASSPFDRGGTGELFF
TRBJ1-1,-,TRBV7-9,CASSYPFEGPRTEAFF
TRBJ1-3,-,TRBV12-3/TRBV12-4,CASSLGQGIGNTIYF
TRBJ2-7,-,TRBV15,CATSRGGGSNYEQYF
TRBJ2-5,-,TRBV25-1,CASSDTGSSAETQYF
TRBJ2-2,medium-sized,TRBV12-3/TRBV12-4,CASSWGESAAGELFF
TRBJ2-2,-,TRBV13,CASSLGRSTGELFF
TRBJ2-1,-,TRBV20-1,CSARDPAGVYEQFF
TRBJ2-7,-,TRBV29-1,CSTEDSNEQYF
TRBJ2-7,-,TRBV29-1,CSVEDRDRGPYEQYF
TRBJ2-1,-,TRBV7-9,CASIRTSGRDEQFF